Here is one T cell receptor (beta chain) with its context. The collection from each donor was one heparinised blood draw averaging about 116 mL. A sort by CD45RO/CCR7/CD25/CD127/CD95/CD27 yielded CD4+ naive, central memory, regulatory and stem cell-like memory cells. The CDR3 covers 15 residues. V lost 2 bases and J 8 bases, leaving 16 bases between the germline ends. The germline V gene encodes CDR1 LNHNV and CDR2 YYDKDF (reference sequence). Expressed TCRB transcripts were sequenced because the entire RNA isolate underwent reverse transcription. Naive, central memory and regulatory T cell samples came to a mean of around 3.3 million reads. The method was immunoSEQ multiplex PCR; TCRdb's version includes in-frame clones alone and lacks a portion of them. In the table there are hundreds of thousands of clones, roughly a sixth of which are singletons. These data are taken from a study of beta chain features in type 1 diabetes.

The sequence derives from a woman aged 18-29 years in good health. J is TRBJ2-1 and V is TRBV15; weak D call: TRBD2 (6 bases). Sequences were obtained from naive CD4+ T cells from blood. The CDR3 spells CATSRPRLTGDEQFF. The CDR3 nucleotides are TGTGCCACCAGCAGACCGCGACTGACGGGAGATGAGCAGTTCTTC.